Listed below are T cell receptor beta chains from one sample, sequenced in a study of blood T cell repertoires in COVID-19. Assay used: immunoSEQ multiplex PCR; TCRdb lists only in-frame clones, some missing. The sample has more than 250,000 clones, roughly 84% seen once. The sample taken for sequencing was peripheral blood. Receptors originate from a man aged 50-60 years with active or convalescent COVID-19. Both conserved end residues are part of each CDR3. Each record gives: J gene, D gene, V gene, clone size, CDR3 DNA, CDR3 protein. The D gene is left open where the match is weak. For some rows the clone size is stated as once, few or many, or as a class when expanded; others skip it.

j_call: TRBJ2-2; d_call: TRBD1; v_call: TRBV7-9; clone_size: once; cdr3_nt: TGTGCCAGCAGCTTGGGGGACAGAGCGGCCGGGGAGCTGTTTTTT; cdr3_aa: CASSLGDRAAGELFF
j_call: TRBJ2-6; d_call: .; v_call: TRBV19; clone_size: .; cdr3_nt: TGTGCCAGTCACCCCTCCTATTCTGGGGCCAACGTCCTGACTTTC; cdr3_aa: CASHPSYSGANVLTF
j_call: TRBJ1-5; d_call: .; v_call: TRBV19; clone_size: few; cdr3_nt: TGTGCCAGTAGTGCGACTCAGGGGCCACAGCCCCAGCATTTT; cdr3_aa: CASSATQGPQPQHF
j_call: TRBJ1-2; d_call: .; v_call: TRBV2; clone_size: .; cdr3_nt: TGTGCCAGCAGTGATCCGGGGGAGAGTAACTATGGCTACACCTTC; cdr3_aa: CASSDPGESNYGYTF
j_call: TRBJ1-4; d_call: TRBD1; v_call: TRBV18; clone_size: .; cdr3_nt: TGTGCCAGCTCACCACAACAGGGGGGATGGAAAATCGGAACTAATGAAAAACTGTTTTTT; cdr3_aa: CASSPQQGGWKIGTNEKLFF
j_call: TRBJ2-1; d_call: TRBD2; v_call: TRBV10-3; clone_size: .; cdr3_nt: TGTGCCATACGGACTAGCGGGATCAATGAGCAGTTCTTC; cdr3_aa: CAIRTSGINEQFF
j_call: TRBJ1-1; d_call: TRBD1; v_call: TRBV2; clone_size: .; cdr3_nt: TGTGCCAGCAGTGTGGACAGGAGGAACACTGAAGCTTTCTTT; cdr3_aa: CASSVDRRNTEAFF
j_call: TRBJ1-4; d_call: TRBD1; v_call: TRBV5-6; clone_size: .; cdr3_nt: TGTGCCAGCAGCTTGCGGACAGGGGTTGTAGAAAAACTGTTTTTT; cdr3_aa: CASSLRTGVVEKLFF
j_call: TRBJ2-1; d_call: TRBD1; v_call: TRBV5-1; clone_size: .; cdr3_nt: TGCGCCAGCAGCACGACAGGGGCCGACAATGAGCAGTTCTTC; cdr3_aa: CASSTTGADNEQFF
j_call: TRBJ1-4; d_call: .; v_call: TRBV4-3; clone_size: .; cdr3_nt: TGCGCCAGCAGTCGTACAGCTTCAACTAATGAAAAACTGTTTTTT; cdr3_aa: CASSRTASTNEKLFF
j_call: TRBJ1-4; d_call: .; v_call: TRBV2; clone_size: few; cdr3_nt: TGTGCCAGCAGACTAACAGGGCATGAAAAACTGTTTTTT; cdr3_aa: CASRLTGHEKLFF
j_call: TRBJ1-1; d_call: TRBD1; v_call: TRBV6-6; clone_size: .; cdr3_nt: TGTGCCAGCAGCGTTGACAGGGGAGCTTTCTTT; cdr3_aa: CASSVDRGAFF
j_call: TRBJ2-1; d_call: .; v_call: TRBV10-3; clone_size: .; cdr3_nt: TGTGCCATCGACTACAACAATGAGCAGTTCTTC; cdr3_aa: CAIDYNNEQFF
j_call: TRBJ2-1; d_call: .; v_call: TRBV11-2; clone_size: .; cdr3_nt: TGTGCCAGCAGCCCAGCCGGTGGCACCGAGGGAGGCAATGAGCAGTTCTTC; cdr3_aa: CASSPAGGTEGGNEQFF
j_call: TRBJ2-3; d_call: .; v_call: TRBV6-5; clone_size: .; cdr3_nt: TGTGCCAGCAACCTCAGGGAGGGGGTCACAGATACGCAGTATTTT; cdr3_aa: CASNLREGVTDTQYF
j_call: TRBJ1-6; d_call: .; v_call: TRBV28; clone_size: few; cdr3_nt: TGTGCCAGCTTGGCCCAGGGAGGGTCACCCCTCCACTTT; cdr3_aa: CASLAQGGSPLHF
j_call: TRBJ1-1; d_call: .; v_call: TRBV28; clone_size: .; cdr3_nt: TGTGCCAGCAGCCCAAGGGGGGGGGCGAACACTGAAGCTTTCTTT; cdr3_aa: CASSPRGGANTEAFF
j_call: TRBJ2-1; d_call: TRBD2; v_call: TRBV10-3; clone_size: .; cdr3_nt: TGTGCCATCAGTGAGGAGGGACTAGCAGGCAATGAGCAGTTCTTC; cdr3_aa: CAISEEGLAGNEQFF
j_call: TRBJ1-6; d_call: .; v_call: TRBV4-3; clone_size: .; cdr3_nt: TGCGCCAGCAGCCAAGGGGACAACGGTCTGAGTACCCTCCACTTT; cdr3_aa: CASSQGDNGLSTLHF
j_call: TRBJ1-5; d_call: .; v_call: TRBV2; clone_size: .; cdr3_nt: TGTGCCAGCAGTGAGTCTCCGGGGCAGCCCCAGCATTTT; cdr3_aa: CASSESPGQPQHF
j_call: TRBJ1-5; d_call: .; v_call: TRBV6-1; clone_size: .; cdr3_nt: TGTGCCAGCAGTGAAGCAGGGGGGGCCGGCAATCAGCCCCAGCATTTT; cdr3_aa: CASSEAGGAGNQPQHF
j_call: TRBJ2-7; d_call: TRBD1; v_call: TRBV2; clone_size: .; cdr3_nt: TGTGCCAGCAGCGACAGGGGAGGCGAGCAGTACTTC; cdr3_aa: CASSDRGGEQYF